This T cell receptor (beta chain) was captured by sequencing in a study of blood T cell repertoires in COVID-19. Study information: Sites across the United States, Italy and Spain contributed samples from acute and convalescent COVID-19. PBMCs, B-cell-depleted T cells, or T cells were the source of the cDNA or gDNA that made up the material.

Assay used: immunoSEQ multiplex PCR; TCRdb lists only in-frame clones, some missing. The sample has more than 80,000 clones, almost 85% seen once. The CDR3 runs 15 residues. V was clipped by 4 bases and J by 3 bases, with 13 bases between them. Germline V gene sequence: CDR1 MGHRA, CDR2 YSYEKL. The sample taken for sequencing was peripheral blood. This rearrangement joins TRBV4-1 to TRBJ1-3, with D perhaps matching TRBD1 (5 bases). The clonotype was recovered from a man over 45 with active or convalescent COVID-19. CDR3 DNA: TGCGCCAGCAGCCGGGCCCAGGGAGGTGGAAACACCATATATTTT. Its translation is CASSRAQGGGNTIYF.